The entry below describes one T cell receptor (beta chain). No antigen is known for it. Some clones are missing from TCRdb's copy, which holds only in-frame ones; the method was immunoSEQ multiplex PCR. The table includes about 92,000 clones, 83% detected once. Germline-derived CDR1 and CDR2 are LNHDA and SQIVND (reference sequence). This CDR3 is built from 18 residues. V lost 3 bases to trimming and J lost 8 bases; unmatched junction nucleotides: 13. This record comes from a study of PD-1 blockade in classical Hodgkin lymphoma. Time point in this sample: cycle 4 day 1 (C4D1), after more than five weeks of nivolumab. All trial patients relapsed after autologous stem cell transplantation. Complete response, partial response or progressive disease was recorded as best response. Study-level findings and limits: Reported findings placed baseline TCR diversity lower in newly diagnosed patients (compared with healthy donors).

This chain links TRBV19 with TRBJ2-1; 13 bases agree with TRBD2. The sample consisted of peripheral blood mononuclear cells (PBMCs), taken before the fourth cycle of nivolumab. This receptor was obtained from a human donor with classical Hodgkin lymphoma. In DNA, the CDR3 is TGTGCCAGTAGTATCACCCCCCCCACTAGCGGGAGGGCCCATGAGCAGTTCTTC. Its translation: CASSITPPTSGRAHEQFF.